The sequence of this TCR beta chain was determined in a study of blood T cell repertoires in COVID-19. Across the whole study: The United States, Italy and Spain were the sources of the acute and convalescent COVID-19 samples.

The J segment lost 8 bases and the V segment lost 6 bases, leaving 10 bases of the junction unmatched. This CDR3 has 15 amino acids. Germline V gene data show CDR1 as MDHEN and CDR2 as SYDVKM. Libraries were prepared by immunoSEQ multiplex PCR; TCRdb keeps only in-frame clonotypes and omits some of them. The sample holds 180,000 or so clones; more than 70% are singletons and the top ten take roughly 9.1%. Participants, about 18 to 100 years old, spanned fewer than 30 US areas. Membership in each cohort depended on participant-reported clinical history. Symptom resolution, clearance, or two negative PCRs marked the recovered donors of Cohort 3.

V and J are TRBV28 and TRBJ2-1, with TRBD1 identical over 10 bases. The TCR was taken from a woman in her thirties who had recovered from COVID-19. Sequencing input: PBMCs or T cells enriched from blood (not recorded which). CDR3 protein: CASRGPGQGRHEQFF. The CDR3 coding sequence is TGTGCCAGCAGGGGACCGGGACAGGGGCGTCATGAGCAGTTCTTC.